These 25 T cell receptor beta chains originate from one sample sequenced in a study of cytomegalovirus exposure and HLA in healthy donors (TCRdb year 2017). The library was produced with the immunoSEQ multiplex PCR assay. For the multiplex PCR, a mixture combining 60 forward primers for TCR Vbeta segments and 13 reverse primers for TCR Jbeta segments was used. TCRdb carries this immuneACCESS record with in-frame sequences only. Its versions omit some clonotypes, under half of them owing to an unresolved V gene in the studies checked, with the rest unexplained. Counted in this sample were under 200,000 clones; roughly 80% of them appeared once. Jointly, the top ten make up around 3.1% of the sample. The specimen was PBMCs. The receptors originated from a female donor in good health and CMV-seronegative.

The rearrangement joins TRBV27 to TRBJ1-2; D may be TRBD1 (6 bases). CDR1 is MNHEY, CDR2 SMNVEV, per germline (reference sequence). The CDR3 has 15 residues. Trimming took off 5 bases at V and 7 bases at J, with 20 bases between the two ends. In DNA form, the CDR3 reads TGTGCCAGCAGTCAGCAGGGGCCTCCAGTGGGTGGCTACACCTTC. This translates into CASSQQGPPVGGYTF.

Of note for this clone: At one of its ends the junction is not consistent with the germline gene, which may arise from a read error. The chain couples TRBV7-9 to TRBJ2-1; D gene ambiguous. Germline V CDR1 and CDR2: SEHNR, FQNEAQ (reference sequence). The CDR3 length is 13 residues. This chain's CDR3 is CSSTPRPYNEQFF. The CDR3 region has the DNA TGTTCCAGCACCCCGCGGCCCTACAATGAGCAGTTCTTC.

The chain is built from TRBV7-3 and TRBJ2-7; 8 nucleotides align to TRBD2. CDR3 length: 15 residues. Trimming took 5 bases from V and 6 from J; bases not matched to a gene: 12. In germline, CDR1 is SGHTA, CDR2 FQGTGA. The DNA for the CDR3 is TGTGCCAGCAGCCTCCTAAGCGGGAGTTTTTCCGAGCAGTACTTC. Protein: CASSLLSGSFSEQYF. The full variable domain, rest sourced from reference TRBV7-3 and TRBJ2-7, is GAGVSQTPSNKVTEKGKYVELRCDPISGHTALYWYRQSLGQGPEFLIYFQGTGAADDSGLPNDRFFAVRPEGSVSTLKIQRTERGDSAVYLCASSLLSGSFSEQYFGPGTRLTVT.

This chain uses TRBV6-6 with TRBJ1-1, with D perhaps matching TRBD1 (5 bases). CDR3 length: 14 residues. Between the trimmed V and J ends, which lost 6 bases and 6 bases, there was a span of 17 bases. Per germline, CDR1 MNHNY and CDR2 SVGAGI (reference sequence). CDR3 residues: CASRGRGDSPEAFF. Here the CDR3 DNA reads TGTGCCAGCAGGGGTCGGGGGGATTCTCCTGAAGCTTTCTTT.

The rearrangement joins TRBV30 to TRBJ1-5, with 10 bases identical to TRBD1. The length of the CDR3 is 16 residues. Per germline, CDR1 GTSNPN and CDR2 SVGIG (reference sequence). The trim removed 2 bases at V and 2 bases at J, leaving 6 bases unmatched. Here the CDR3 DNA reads TGTGCCTGGAGTATATCCGGGACAGGGGGCAATCAGCCCCAGCATTTT. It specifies CAWSISGTGGNQPQHF. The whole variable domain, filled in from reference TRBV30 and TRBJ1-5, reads SQTIHQWPATLVQPVGSPLSLECTVEGTSNPNLYWYRQAAGRGLQLLFYSVGIGQISSEVPQNLSASRPQDRQFILSSKKLLLSDSGFYLCAWSISGTGGNQPQHFGDGTRLSIL.

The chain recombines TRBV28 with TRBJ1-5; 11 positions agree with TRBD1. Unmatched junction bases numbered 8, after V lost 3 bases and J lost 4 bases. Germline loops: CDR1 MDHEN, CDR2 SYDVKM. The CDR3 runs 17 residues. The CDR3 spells CASSLVLGQGGNQPQHF. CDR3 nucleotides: TGTGCCAGCAGTTTGGTGTTGGGACAGGGGGGGAATCAGCCCCAGCATTTT.

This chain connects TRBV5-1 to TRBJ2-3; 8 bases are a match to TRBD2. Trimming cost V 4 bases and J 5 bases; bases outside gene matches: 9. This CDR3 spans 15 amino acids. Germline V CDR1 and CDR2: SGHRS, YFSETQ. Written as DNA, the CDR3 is TGCGCCAGCAGCCTCGATCGGGGGGGCAGAGATACGCAGTATTTT. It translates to CASSLDRGGRDTQYF.

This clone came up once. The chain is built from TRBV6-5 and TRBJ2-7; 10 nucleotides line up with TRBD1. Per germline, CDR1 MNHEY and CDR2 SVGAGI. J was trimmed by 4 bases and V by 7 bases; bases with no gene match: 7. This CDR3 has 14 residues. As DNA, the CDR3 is TGTGCCAGCACCCAGACAGGGGGCGGGTACGAGCAGTACTTC. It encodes CASTQTGGGYEQYF.

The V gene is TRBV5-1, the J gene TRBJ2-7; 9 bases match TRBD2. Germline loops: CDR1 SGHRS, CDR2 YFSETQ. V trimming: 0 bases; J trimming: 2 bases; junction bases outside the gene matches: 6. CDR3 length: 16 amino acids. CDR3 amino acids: CASSLVVLAGTYEQYF. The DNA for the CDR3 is TGCGCCAGCAGCTTGGTAGTGCTAGCGGGGACCTACGAGCAGTACTTC.

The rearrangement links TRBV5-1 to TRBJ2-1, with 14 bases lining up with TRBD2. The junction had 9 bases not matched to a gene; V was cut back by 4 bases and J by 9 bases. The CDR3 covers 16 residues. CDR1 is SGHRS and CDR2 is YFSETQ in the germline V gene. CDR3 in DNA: TGCGCCAGCAGCCCCGGGGGACTAGCGGGAGAGGTTGAGCAGTTCTTC. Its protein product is CASSPGGLAGEVEQFF.

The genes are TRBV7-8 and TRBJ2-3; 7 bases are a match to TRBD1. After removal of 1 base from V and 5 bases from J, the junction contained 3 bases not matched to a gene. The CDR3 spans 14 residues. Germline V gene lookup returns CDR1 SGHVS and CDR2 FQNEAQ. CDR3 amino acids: CASSLGPGGDTQYF. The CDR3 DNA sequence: TGTGCCAGCAGCTTAGGTCCAGGGGGAGATACGCAGTATTTT. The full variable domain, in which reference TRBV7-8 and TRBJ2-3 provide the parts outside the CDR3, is GAGVSQSPRYKVAKRGQDVALRCDPISGHVSLFWYQQALGQGPEFLTYFQNEAQLDKSGLPSDRFFAERPEGSVSTLKIQRTQQEDSAVYLCASSLGPGGDTQYFGPGTRLTVL.

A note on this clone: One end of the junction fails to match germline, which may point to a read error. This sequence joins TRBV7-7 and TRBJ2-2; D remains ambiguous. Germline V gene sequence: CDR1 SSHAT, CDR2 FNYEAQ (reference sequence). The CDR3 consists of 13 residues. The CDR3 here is CASSLSNTGELFF. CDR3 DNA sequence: TGTGCTAGCAGCTTATCTAACACCGGGGAGCTGTTTTTT.

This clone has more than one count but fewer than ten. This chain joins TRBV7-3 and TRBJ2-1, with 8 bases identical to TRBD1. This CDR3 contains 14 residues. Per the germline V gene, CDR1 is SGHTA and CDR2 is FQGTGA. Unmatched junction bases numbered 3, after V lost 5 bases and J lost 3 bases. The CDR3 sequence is CASSDRGDYNEQFF. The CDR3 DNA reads TGTGCCAGCAGCGACAGGGGAGACTACAATGAGCAGTTCTTC.

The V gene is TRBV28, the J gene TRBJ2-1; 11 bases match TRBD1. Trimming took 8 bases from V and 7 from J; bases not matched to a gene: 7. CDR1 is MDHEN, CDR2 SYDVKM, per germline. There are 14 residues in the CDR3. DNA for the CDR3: TGTGCCAGCGCGGGAGGGACAGGGGGGAATGAGCAGTTCTTC. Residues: CASAGGTGGNEQFF.

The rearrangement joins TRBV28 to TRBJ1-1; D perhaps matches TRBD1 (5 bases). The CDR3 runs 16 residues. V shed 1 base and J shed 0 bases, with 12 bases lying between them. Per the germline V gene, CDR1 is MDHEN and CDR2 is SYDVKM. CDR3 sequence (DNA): TGTGCCAGCAGTTTATTGGAGGGGTTTATGAACACTGAAGCTTTCTTT. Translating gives CASSLLEGFMNTEAFF.

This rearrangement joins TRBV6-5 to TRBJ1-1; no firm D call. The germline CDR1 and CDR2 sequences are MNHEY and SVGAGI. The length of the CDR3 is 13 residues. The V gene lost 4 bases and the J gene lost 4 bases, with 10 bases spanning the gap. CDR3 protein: CASSFRIGTEAFF. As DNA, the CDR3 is TGTGCCAGCAGTTTCAGGATAGGCACTGAAGCTTTCTTT.

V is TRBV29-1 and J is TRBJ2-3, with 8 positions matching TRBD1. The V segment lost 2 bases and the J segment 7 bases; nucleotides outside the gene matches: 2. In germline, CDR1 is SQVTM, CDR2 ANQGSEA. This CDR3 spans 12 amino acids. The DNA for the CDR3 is TGCAGCGTTGAACAGGGGGCTAATACGCAGTATTTT. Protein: CSVEQGANTQYF.

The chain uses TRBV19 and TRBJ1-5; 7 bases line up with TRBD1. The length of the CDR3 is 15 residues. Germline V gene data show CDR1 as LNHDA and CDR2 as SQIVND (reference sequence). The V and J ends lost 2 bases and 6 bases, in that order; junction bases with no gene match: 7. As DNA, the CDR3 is TGTGCCAGTAGTATAACGGATGGACAGGCTCAGCCCCAGCATTTT. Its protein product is CASSITDGQAQPQHF.

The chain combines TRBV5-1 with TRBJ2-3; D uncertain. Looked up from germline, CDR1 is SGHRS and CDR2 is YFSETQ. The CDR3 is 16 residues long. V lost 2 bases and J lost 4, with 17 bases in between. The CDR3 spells CASSLVSSVGPDTQYF. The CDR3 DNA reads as TGCGCCAGCAGCTTAGTTTCCTCTGTGGGCCCAGATACGCAGTATTTT. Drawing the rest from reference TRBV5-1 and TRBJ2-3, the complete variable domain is KAGVTQTPRYLIKTRGQQVTLSCSPISGHRSVSWYQQTPGQGLQFLFEYFSETQRNKGNFPGRFSGRQFSNSRSEMNVSTLELGDSALYLCASSLVSSVGPDTQYFGPGTRLTVL.

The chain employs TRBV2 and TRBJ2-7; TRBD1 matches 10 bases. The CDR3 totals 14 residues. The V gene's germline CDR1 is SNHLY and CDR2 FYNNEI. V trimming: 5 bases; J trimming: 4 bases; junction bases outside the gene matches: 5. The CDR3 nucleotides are TGTGCCAGCAGTCATCCGGGACAGGGGTACGAGCAGTACTTC. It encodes CASSHPGQGYEQYF.

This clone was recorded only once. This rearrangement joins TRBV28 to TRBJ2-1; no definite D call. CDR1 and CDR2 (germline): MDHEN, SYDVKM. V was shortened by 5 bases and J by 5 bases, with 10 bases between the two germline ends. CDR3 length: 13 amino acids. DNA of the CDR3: TGTGCCAGCAGTCACTCGCGAAACAATGAGCAGTTCTTC. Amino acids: CASSHSRNNEQFF.

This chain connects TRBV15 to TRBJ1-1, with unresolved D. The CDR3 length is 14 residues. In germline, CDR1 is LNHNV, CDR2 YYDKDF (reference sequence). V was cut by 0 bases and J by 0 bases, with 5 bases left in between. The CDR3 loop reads CATSRDRLNTEAFF. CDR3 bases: TGTGCCACCAGCAGAGACAGATTGAACACTGAAGCTTTCTTT.

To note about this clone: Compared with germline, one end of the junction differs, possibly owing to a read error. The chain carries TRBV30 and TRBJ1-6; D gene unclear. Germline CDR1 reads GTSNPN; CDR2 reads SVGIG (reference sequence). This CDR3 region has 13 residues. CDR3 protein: CAFSSSYNSSLHF. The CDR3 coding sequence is TGTGCCTTTTCTTCTTCCTATAATTCATCCCTCCACTTT. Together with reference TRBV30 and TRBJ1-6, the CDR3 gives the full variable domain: SQTIHQWPATLVQPVGSPLSLECTVEGTSNPNLYWYRQAAGRGLQLLFYSVGIGQISSEVPQNLSASRPQDRQFILSSKKLLLSDSGFYLCAFSSSYNSSLHFGNGTRLTVT.

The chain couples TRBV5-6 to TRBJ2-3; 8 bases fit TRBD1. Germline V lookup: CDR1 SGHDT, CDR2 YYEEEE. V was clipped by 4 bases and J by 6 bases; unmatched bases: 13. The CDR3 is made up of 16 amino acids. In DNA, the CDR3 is TGTGCCAGCAGCCTGGTGGGGGGACAGGCCGACGATACGCAGTATTTT. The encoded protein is CASSLVGGQADDTQYF.

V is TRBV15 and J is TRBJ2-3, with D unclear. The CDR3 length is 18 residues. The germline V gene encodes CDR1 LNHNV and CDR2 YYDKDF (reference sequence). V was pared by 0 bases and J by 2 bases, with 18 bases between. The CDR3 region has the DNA TGTGCCACCAGCAGAGATTTGAACTCCCTTTACCCCACAGATACGCAGTATTTT. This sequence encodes CATSRDLNSLYPTDTQYF.